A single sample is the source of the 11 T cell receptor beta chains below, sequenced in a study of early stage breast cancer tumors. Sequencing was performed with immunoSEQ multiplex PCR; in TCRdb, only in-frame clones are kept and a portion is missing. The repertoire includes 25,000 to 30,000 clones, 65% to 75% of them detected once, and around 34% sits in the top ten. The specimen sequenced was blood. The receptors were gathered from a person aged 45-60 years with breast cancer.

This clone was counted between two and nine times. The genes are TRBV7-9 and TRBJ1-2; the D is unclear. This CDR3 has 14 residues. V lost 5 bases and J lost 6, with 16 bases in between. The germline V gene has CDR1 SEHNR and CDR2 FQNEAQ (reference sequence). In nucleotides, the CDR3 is TGTGCCAGCAGCCCAAAGTCGTTAGCAGATGGCTACACCTTC. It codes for CASSPKSLADGYTF. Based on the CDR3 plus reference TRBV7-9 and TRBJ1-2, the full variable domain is DTGVSQNPRHKITKRGQNVTFRCDPISEHNRLYWYRQTLGQGPEFLTYFQNEAQLEKSRLLSDRFSAERPKGSFSTLEIQRTEQGDSAMYLCASSPKSLADGYTFGSGTRLTVV.

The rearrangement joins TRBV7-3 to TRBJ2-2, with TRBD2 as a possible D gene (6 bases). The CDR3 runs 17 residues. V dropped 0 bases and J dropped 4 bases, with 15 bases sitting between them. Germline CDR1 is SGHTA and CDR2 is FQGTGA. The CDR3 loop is CASSLTAGLASTGELFF. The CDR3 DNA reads TGTGCCAGCAGCTTAACGGCAGGGCTAGCGAGCACCGGGGAGCTGTTTTTT.

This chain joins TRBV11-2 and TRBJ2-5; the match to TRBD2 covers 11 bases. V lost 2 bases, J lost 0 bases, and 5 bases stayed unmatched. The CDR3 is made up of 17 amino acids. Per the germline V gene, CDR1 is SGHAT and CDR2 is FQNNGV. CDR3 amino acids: CASSLRLAGLYQETQYF. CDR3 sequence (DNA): TGTGCCAGCAGCTTAAGACTAGCGGGACTGTACCAAGAGACCCAGTACTTC.

CDR3 sequence (DNA): TGCGCCAGCAGGTCTAGCGGGACATTCGCAGATACGCAGTATTTT. Its protein product is CASRSSGTFADTQYF. The rearrangement joins TRBV10-2 to TRBJ2-3; 9 positions match TRBD2. The CDR3 consists of 15 residues. Germline assignment: CDR1 WSHSY and CDR2 SAAADI. Losses at the gene ends were 6 bases for V and 4 bases for J; bases not matched to a gene: 8.

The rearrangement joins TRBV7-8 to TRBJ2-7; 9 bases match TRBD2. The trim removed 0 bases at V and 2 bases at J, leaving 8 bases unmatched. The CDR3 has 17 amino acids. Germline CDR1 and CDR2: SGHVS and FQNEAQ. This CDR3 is CASSLARARGGAYEQYF. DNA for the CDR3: TGTGCCAGCAGCTTAGCGCGGGCGCGGGGGGGGGCCTACGAGCAGTACTTC.

The CDR3 spells CASSLRGHWGEQYF. CDR3 nucleotides: TGTGCCAGCAGCTTGAGGGGACACTGGGGCGAGCAGTACTTC. The rearrangement links TRBV13 to TRBJ2-7; weak D call: TRBD1 (6 bases). The CDR3 is 14 residues long. Germline V gene data show CDR1 as PRHDT and CDR2 as FYEKMQ (reference sequence). Trimming removed 3 bases at V and 6 bases at J, with 15 bases between.

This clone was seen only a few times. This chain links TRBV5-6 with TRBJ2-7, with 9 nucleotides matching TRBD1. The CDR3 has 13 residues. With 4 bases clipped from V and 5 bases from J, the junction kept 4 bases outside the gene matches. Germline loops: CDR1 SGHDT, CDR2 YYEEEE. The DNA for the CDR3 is TGTGCCAGCAGCCCTGACAGGGGGGACGAGCAGTACTTC. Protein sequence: CASSPDRGDEQYF.

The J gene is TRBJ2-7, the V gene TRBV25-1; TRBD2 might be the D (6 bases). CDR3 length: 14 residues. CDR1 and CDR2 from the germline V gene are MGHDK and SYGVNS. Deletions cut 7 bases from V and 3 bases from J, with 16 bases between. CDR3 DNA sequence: TGTGCCAGCAACGTCTCGCGGGGAAACTACGAGCAGTACTTC. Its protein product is CASNVSRGNYEQYF.

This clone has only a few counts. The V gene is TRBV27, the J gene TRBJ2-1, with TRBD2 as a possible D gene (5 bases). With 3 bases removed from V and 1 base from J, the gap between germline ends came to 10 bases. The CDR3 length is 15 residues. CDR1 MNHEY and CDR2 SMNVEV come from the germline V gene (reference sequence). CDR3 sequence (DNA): TGTGCCAGCAGTTTTGGACGGGATTCCTACAATGAGCAGTTCTTC. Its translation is CASSFGRDSYNEQFF.

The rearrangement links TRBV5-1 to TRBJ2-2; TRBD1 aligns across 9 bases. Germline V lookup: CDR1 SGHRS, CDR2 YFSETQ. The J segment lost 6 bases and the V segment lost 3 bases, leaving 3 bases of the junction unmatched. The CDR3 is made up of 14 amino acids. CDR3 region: CASSSDRGAGELFF. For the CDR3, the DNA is TGCGCCAGCAGCTCTGACAGGGGGGCCGGGGAGCTGTTTTTT.

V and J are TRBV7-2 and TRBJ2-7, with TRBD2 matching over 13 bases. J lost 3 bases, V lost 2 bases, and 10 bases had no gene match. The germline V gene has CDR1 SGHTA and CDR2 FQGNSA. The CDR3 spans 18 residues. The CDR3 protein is CASSLRTSGRGFNYEQYF. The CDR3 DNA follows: TGTGCCAGCAGCTTAAGGACTAGCGGGAGAGGGTTTAACTACGAGCAGTACTTC.